The 26 T cell receptor beta chains reported below all come from one sample, sequenced in a study of T cell responses to AZD1222 COVID-19 vaccine. Only in-frame clones appear in the TCRdb table, and some are missing; sequencing was by immunoSEQ multiplex PCR. The sample includes 80,000 or so clones, 80% to 90% of them seen just once. The material was peripheral blood, obtained 28 days after the second AZD1222 dose. The receptor set was obtained from an adult who received the AZD1222 COVID-19 vaccine.

The genes are TRBV29-1 and TRBJ2-7; D gene unclear. The CDR3 extends over 13 amino acids. Germline-derived CDR1 and CDR2 are SQVTM and ANQGSEA. The germline V and J ends were trimmed by 3 bases and 2 bases, with 11 bases remaining between them. CDR3 amino acids: CSVDFAGTYEQYF. The CDR3 DNA reads as TGCAGCGTTGATTTCGCAGGAACCTACGAGCAGTACTTC.

The chain has TRBV3-1 (or the pseudogene TRBV3-2) and TRBJ1-4, with D uncertain. Trimming left V 6 bases short and J 5 bases short, with 16 bases between. The CDR3 has 15 amino acids. Germline-derived CDR1 and CDR2 are LGHDT and YNNKEL (reference sequence). The chain's CDR3 is CASRKIGEGNEKLFF. In DNA form, the CDR3 reads TGTGCCAGCAGGAAGATCGGGGAAGGGAATGAAAAACTGTTTTTT.

The chain has TRBV5-6 and TRBJ1-5; a weak D match, TRBD1 (6 bases). The CDR3 length is 17 residues. CDR1 is SGHDT and CDR2 is YYEEEE in the germline V gene. V gave up 2 bases and J gave up 6 bases, with 21 bases separating them. The CDR3 DNA is TGTGCCAGCAGCTTATTCGGGACGAGGGGGGCTGTTCAGCCCCAGCATTTT. It encodes CASSLFGTRGAVQPQHF.

The chain recombines TRBV5-4 with TRBJ2-1, with TRBD2 matching over 11 bases. Losses at the gene ends were 0 bases for V and 6 bases for J; bases not matched to a gene: 2. Germline CDR1 reads SGHNT; CDR2 reads YYREEE (reference sequence). There are 15 residues in the CDR3. CDR3 nucleotides: TGTGCCAGCAGCTTGGTACTAGCGGGGGTCAATGAGCAGTTCTTC. Translated, it gives CASSLVLAGVNEQFF.

This clone was counted between two and nine times. The chain combines TRBV15 with TRBJ2-2, with D possibly matching TRBD1 (6 bases). Trimming removed 0 bases from V and 4 bases from J, with 15 bases in between. The CDR3 runs to 17 residues. In germline, CDR1 is LNHNV, CDR2 YYDKDF (reference sequence). The CDR3 region is CATSRDLGGPLTGELFF. The DNA of the CDR3 is TGTGCCACCAGCAGAGATCTAGGGGGACCCCTCACCGGGGAGCTGTTTTTT.

This clone was observed a single time. The V and J genes are TRBV12-3 or TRBV12-4 and TRBJ1-1, with D possibly matching TRBD1 (5 bases). The V gene lost 3 bases and the J gene lost 11 bases, with 16 bases spanning the gap. This CDR3 comprises 13 residues. CDR3 residues: CASSFGRGLGAFF. CDR3 coding DNA: TGTGCCAGCAGTTTTGGCCGGGGACTAGGCGCTTTCTTT.

This clone was counted once. This chain links TRBV29-1 with TRBJ1-4; a possible D gene is TRBD1 (5 bases). The V gene lost 6 bases and the J gene lost 7 bases, with 18 bases spanning the gap. The CDR3 loop spans 14 amino acids. Germline CDR1 reads SQVTM; CDR2 reads ANQGSEA. CDR3 loop: CSVSLGGGLEKLFF. The CDR3 DNA reads TGCAGCGTCTCTCTCGGGGGTGGGCTTGAAAAACTGTTTTTT.

This chain links TRBV9 with TRBJ2-5; D perhaps matches TRBD1 (6 bases). Looked up from germline, CDR1 is SGDLS and CDR2 is YYNGEE. The CDR3 runs 14 residues. Trimming left V 4 bases short and J 4 bases short, with 14 bases between. CDR3 DNA: TGTGCCAGCAGCTTCTCAGGGGATGGAGAGACCCAGTACTTC. This codes for CASSFSGDGETQYF. Full variable domain (remainder filled in from reference TRBV9 and TRBJ2-5): DSGVTQTPKHLITATGQRVTLRCSPRSGDLSVYWYQQSLDQGLQFLIQYYNGEERAKGNILERFSAQQFPDLHSELNLSSLELGDSALYFCASSFSGDGETQYFGPGTRLLVL.

This chain links TRBV10-3 with TRBJ2-1; D might be TRBD1 (6 bases). This CDR3 is 13 amino acids long. Germline CDR1 reads ENHRY; CDR2 reads SYGVKD. V lost 6 bases and J lost 4, with 10 bases in between. The CDR3 here is CAISQGQYNEQFF. The CDR3, as DNA: TGTGCCATCAGCCAAGGACAGTACAATGAGCAGTTCTTC.

The V call is TRBV5-4, the J call TRBJ1-1; D is unresolved. The ends were cut back, 0 bases at V and 2 bases at J, with 14 bases in the middle. This CDR3 has 16 amino acids. CDR1 is SGHNT and CDR2 is YYREEE in the germline V gene (reference sequence). The CDR3, as DNA: TGTGCCAGCAGCTTGGGAGCTGGCAGCACAAACACTGAAGCTTTCTTT. Amino acid sequence: CASSLGAGSTNTEAFF.

The chain has TRBV11-2 and TRBJ1-1; D possibly corresponds to TRBD1 (5 bases). Germline CDR1 is SGHAT and CDR2 is FQNNGV. V was trimmed by 0 bases and J by 8 bases, leaving 10 bases between them. This CDR3 has 13 amino acids. In DNA form, the CDR3 reads TGTGCCAGCAGCTTAGATAGGGCAGGGGAAGCTTTCTTT. This codes for CASSLDRAGEAFF.

The chain employs TRBV7-2 and TRBJ2-2; D remains unclear. CDR1 and CDR2 from the germline V gene are SGHTA and FQGNSA. V lost 5 bases and J lost 1, with 8 bases in between. This CDR3 comprises 14 residues. CDR3: CASSVYRNTGELFF. For the CDR3, the DNA is TGTGCCAGCAGCGTTTACAGGAACACCGGGGAGCTGTTTTTT.

The chain combines TRBV28 with TRBJ2-7; TRBD1 agrees at 7 bases. CDR1 and CDR2 from the germline V gene are MDHEN and SYDVKM. The CDR3 spans 13 residues. V trimming: 8 bases; J trimming: 4 bases; junction bases outside the gene matches: 8. CDR3 in amino acids: CASGTGDGYEQYF. CDR3 sequence (DNA): TGTGCCAGCGGTACAGGGGATGGATACGAGCAGTACTTC. Together with reference TRBV28 and TRBJ2-7, the CDR3 gives the full variable domain: DVKVTQSSRYLVKRTGEKVFLECVQDMDHENMFWYRQDPGLGLRLIYFSYDVKMKEKGDIPEGYSVSREKKERFSLILESASTNQTSMYLCASGTGDGYEQYFGPGTRLTVT.

The V call is TRBV2, the J call TRBJ1-5; weak D call: TRBD1 (6 bases). The CDR3 covers 16 residues. V gave up 8 bases and J gave up 4 bases, with 21 bases separating them. The germline V gene encodes CDR1 SNHLY and CDR2 FYNNEI. CDR3 protein: CASRLGSQGMNQPQHF. The CDR3 DNA reads as TGTGCCAGCCGGCTCGGGTCCCAGGGGATGAATCAGCCCCAGCATTTT.

The V and J genes are TRBV5-5 and TRBJ2-1; D remains unclear. CDR3 size: 13 residues. Trimming pared 4 bases from V and 3 bases from J, leaving 8 bases between. CDR1 and CDR2 from the germline V gene are SGHKS and YYEKEE (reference sequence). The CDR3 bases are TGTGCCAGCAGCATTAGGGACTACAATGAGCAGTTCTTC. Translation gives CASSIRDYNEQFF.

The chain recombines TRBV2 with TRBJ2-2; 7 bases fit TRBD2. CDR1 and CDR2 (germline): SNHLY, FYNNEI. The J segment lost 4 bases and the V segment lost 4 bases, leaving 12 bases of the junction unmatched. This CDR3 has 17 residues. The CDR3 loop is CASSATSSGQGTGELFF. CDR3 DNA sequence: TGTGCCAGCAGTGCCACCTCTAGCGGCCAGGGCACCGGGGAGCTGTTTTTT.

This chain links TRBV5-1 with TRBJ1-3; D might be TRBD1 (5 bases). Trimming took off 0 bases at V and 2 bases at J, with 9 bases between the two ends. Germline values: CDR1 SGHRS, CDR2 YFSETQ. CDR3 length: 15 residues. CDR3 sequence reads: CASSLAGGTGNTIYF. Here the CDR3 DNA reads TGCGCCAGCAGCTTGGCCGGGGGGACTGGAAACACCATATATTTT.

This chain links TRBV11-3 with TRBJ2-3, with no clear D. V was trimmed by 1 base and J by 0 bases, leaving 5 bases between them. Germline V lookup: CDR1 SGHNT, CDR2 YENEEA. The CDR3 consists of 14 residues. The CDR3: CASSLGPSTDTQYF. In DNA form, the CDR3 reads TGTGCCAGCAGCTTAGGCCCCAGCACAGATACGCAGTATTTT.

Note on this clone: Other DNA sequences from this sample encode an identical CDR3 as well. The chain has TRBV10-3 and TRBJ2-1, with 10 bases aligning to TRBD2. J lost 3 bases, V lost 1 base, and 3 bases had no gene match. Germline V gene data show CDR1 as ENHRY and CDR2 as SYGVKD. The CDR3 length is 16 residues. The CDR3 coding sequence is TGTGCCATCAGTGAGTTGACTAGCGGGCTCTACAATGAGCAGTTCTTC. It encodes CAISELTSGLYNEQFF.

The genes are TRBV27 and TRBJ2-2; 7 bases line up with TRBD1. The CDR3 sequence is 17 residues long. Trimming at V came to 6 bases and at J to 3 bases, leaving 13 bases not matched to a gene. From germline, CDR1 is MNHEY and CDR2 SMNVEV (reference sequence). Here the CDR3 reads CASSRTLSDRYTGELFF. CDR3 bases: TGTGCCAGCAGCCGAACCCTCTCGGACAGGTACACCGGGGAGCTGTTTTTT.

The J gene is TRBJ1-6, the V gene TRBV3-1 (or the pseudogene TRBV3-2); maybe TRBD1 (5 bases). This CDR3 spans 16 amino acids. Germline assignment: CDR1 LGHDT and CDR2 YNNKEL (reference sequence). Trimming took off 0 bases at V and 2 bases at J, with 8 bases between the two ends. The CDR3 sequence is CASSQETGTYNSPLHF. The CDR3 DNA is TGTGCCAGCAGCCAAGAAACAGGTACCTATAATTCACCCCTCCACTTT.

This chain uses TRBV6-5 with TRBJ1-2; D is ambiguous. The CDR3 consists of 15 residues. The germline V gene has CDR1 MNHEY and CDR2 SVGAGI. Trimming pared 0 bases from V and 4 bases from J, leaving 12 bases between. As DNA, the CDR3 is TGTGCCAGCAGTTACTCGGCGGCGGGCTCCTATGGCTACACCTTC. Its translation is CASSYSAAGSYGYTF.

CDR3 region: CASSRGQHNQPQHF. The CDR3 DNA is TGTGCCAGCAGCAGGGGACAGCACAATCAGCCCCAGCATTTT. V usage is TRBV21-1 and J usage is TRBJ1-5; TRBD1 reflects the table's D call only, with no check against the DNA. TRBV21-1 is recorded as a pseudogene. This CDR3 region has 14 residues.

The chain joins TRBV4-1 to TRBJ2-2; D assignment may be TRBD1 or TRBD2 (6 bases each). Germline lookup yields CDR1 MGHRA and CDR2 YSYEKL. The CDR3 runs to 16 residues. The V end was cut by 1 base, the J end by 5 bases, with 14 bases between. The CDR3 nucleotides are TGCGCCAGCAGCCAAGCGGTGGGGGCGGGAACCGGGGAGCTGTTTTTT. As protein: CASSQAVGAGTGELFF.

The rearrangement uses TRBV6-5 and TRBJ2-3; D might be TRBD1 (6 bases). The CDR3 extends over 14 amino acids. The germline V gene has CDR1 MNHEY and CDR2 SVGAGI. The V end was cut by 9 bases, the J end by 2 bases, with 15 bases between. CDR3 sequence reads: CASFSGHLTDTQYF. As DNA, the CDR3 is TGTGCCAGTTTCTCGGGACACCTCACAGATACGCAGTATTTT.

The gene calls are TRBV6-5 and TRBJ2-7, with 7 bases that match TRBD1. Germline V gene lookup returns CDR1 MNHEY and CDR2 SVGAGI. Germline trimming cut 6 bases from V and 0 bases from J; bases unmatched to any gene: 5. This CDR3 region has 14 residues. DNA of the CDR3: TGTGCCAGCAGGATCCGGGACAGCTCCTACGAGCAGTACTTC. As protein: CASRIRDSSYEQYF.